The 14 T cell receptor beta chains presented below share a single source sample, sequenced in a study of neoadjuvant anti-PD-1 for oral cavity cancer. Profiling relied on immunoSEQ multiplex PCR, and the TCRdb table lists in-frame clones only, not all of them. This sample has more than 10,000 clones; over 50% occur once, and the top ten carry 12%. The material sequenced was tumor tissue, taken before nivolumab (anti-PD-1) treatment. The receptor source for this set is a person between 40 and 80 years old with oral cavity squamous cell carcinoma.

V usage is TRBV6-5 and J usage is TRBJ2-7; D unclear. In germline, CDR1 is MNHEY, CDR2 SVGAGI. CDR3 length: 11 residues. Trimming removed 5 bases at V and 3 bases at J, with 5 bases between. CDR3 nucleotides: TGTGCCAGCAGTCAAATCTACGAGCAGTACTTC. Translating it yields CASSQIYEQYF.

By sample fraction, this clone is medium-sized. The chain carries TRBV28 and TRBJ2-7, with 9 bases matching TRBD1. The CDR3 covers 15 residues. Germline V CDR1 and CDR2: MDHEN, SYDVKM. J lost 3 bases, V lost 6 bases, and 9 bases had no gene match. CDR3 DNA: TGTGCCAGCAGCGAACCGGGACAGGGACGCTACGAGCAGTACTTC. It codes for CASSEPGQGRYEQYF.

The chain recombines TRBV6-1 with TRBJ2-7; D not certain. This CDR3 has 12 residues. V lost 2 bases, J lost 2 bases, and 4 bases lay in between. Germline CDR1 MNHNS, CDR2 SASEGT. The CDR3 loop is CASSEWTYEQYF. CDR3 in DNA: TGTGCCAGCAGTGAATGGACCTACGAGCAGTACTTC.

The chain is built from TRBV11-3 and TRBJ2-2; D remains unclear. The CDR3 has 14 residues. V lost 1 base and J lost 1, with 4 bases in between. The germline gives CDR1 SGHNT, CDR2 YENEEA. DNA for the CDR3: TGTGCCAGCAGCTTAGGAGGGAACACCGGGGAGCTGTTTTTT. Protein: CASSLGGNTGELFF.

The chain's CDR3 is CASRDPGRVSGELFF. The DNA for the CDR3 is TGTGCCAGCAGAGATCCAGGGAGGGTGTCCGGGGAGCTGTTTTTT. J is TRBJ2-2 and V is TRBV2, with 7 bases fitting TRBD2. Trimming cost V 6 bases and J 6 bases; bases outside gene matches: 10. The germline V gene has CDR1 SNHLY and CDR2 FYNNEI. The CDR3 has 15 residues.

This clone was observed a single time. CDR3 sequence reads: CASSYSGERGEQYF. CDR3 sequence (DNA): TGTGCCAGCAGTTACTCAGGGGAGAGGGGCGAGCAGTACTTC. This chain uses TRBV6-9 with TRBJ2-7; D possibly corresponds to TRBD1 (6 bases). V lost 3 bases, J lost 6 bases, and 15 bases lay in between. The CDR3 has 14 residues. The germline V gene has CDR1 MNHGY and CDR2 SVAAGI.

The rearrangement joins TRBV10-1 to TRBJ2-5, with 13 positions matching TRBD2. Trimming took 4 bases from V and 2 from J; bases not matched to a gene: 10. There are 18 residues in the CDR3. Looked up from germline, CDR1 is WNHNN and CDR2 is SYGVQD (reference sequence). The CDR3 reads CASSGSGTSGKGQETQYF. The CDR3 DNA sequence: TGCGCCAGCAGTGGCTCCGGGACTAGCGGGAAGGGACAAGAGACCCAGTACTTC.

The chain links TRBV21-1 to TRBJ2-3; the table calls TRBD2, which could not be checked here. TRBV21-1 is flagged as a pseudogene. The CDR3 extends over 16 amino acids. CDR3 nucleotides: TGTGCCAGCAGTCAAAGGGGGGGTCACAGTACAGATACGCAGTATTTT. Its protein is CASSQRGGHSTDTQYF.

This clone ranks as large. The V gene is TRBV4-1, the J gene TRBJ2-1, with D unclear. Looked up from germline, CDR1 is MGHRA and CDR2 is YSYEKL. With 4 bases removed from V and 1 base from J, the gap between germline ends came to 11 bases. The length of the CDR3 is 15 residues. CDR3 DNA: TGCGCCAGCAGCCTCTCTTCGGGTTCCTACAATGAGCAGTTCTTC. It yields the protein CASSLSSGSYNEQFF.

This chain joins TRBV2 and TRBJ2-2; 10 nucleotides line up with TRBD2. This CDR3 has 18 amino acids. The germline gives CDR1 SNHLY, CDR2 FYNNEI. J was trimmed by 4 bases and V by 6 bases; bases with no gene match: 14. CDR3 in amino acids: CASRTWLAGEISTGELFF. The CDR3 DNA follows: TGTGCCAGCAGAACCTGGCTAGCGGGAGAAATTAGCACCGGGGAGCTGTTTTTT.

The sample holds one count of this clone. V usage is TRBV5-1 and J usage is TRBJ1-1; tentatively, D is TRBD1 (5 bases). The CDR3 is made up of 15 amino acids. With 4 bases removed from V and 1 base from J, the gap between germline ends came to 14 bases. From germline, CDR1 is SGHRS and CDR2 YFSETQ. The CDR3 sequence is CASSPWDQGNTEAFF. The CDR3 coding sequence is TGCGCCAGCAGCCCGTGGGACCAAGGGAACACTGAAGCTTTCTTT. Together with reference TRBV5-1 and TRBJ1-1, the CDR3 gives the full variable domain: KAGVTQTPRYLIKTRGQQVTLSCSPISGHRSVSWYQQTPGQGLQFLFEYFSETQRNKGNFPGRFSGRQFSNSRSEMNVSTLELGDSALYLCASSPWDQGNTEAFFGQGTRLTVV.

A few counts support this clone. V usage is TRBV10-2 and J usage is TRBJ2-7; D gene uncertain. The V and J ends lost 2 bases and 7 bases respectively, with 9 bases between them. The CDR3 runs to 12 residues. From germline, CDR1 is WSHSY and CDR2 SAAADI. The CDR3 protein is CASSESSPEQYF. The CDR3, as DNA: TGCGCCAGCAGTGAGAGCTCGCCTGAGCAGTACTTC.

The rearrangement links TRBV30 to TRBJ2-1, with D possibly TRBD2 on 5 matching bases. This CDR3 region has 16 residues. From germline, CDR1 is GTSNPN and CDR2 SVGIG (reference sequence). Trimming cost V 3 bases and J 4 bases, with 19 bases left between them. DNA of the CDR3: TGTGCCTGGAGCGACCCCTGGGGTAGCGTTTACAATGAGCAGTTCTTC. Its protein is CAWSDPWGSVYNEQFF. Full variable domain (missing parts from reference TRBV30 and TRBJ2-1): SQTIHQWPATLVQPVGSPLSLECTVEGTSNPNLYWYRQAAGRGLQLLFYSVGIGQISSEVPQNLSASRPQDRQFILSSKKLLLSDSGFYLCAWSDPWGSVYNEQFFGPGTRLTVL.

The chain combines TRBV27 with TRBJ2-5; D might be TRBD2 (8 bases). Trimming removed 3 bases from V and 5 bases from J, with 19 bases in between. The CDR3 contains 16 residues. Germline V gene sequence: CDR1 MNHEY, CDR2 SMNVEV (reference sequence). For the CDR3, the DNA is TGTGCCAGCAGTTTGGGGAGGGGGCGGGAGGACGAGACCCAGTACTTC. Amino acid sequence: CASSLGRGREDETQYF.